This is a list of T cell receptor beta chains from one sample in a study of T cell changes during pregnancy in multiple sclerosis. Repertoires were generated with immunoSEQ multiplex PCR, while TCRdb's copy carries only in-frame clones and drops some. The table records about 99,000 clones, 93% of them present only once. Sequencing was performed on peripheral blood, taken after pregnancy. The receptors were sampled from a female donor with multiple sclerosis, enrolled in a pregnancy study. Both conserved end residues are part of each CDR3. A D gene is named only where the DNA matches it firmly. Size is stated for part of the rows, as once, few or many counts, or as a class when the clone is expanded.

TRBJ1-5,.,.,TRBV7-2,CASSLYGADSNQPQHF,TGTGCCAGCAGCTTATATGGGGCCGATAGCAATCAGCCCCAGCATTTT
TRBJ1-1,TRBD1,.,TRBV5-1,CASSLERTGITEAFF,TGCGCCAGCAGCTTGGAAAGGACAGGGATTACTGAAGCTTTCTTT
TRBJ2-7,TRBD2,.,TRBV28,CASSFPLRGGSWYEQYF,TGTGCCAGCAGTTTCCCCCTTCGGGGCGGGAGCTGGTACGAGCAGTACTTC
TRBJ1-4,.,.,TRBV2,CASARGTRDEKLFF,TGTGCCAGCGCTCGAGGCACGCGGGATGAAAAACTGTTTTTT
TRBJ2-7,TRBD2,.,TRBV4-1,CASSQVQTSAAYEQYF,TGCGCCAGCAGCCAAGTCCAGACTAGCGCAGCCTACGAGCAGTACTTC
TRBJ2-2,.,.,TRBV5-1,CASSSITGTTTGELFF,TGCGCCAGCAGCTCCATAACAGGGACTACAACCGGGGAGCTGTTTTTT
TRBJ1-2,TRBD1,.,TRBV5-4,CASSSIGTGYGYTF,TGTGCCAGCAGCTCCATCGGGACAGGTTATGGCTACACCTTC
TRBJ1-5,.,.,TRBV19,CASSIGNQPQHF,TGTGCCAGTAGTATCGGGAATCAGCCCCAGCATTTT
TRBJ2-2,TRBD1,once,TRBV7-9,CASRKEPGQIYANTGELFF,TGTGCCAGCAGGAAAGAACCGGGACAGATTTACGCGAACACCGGGGAGCTGTTTTTT
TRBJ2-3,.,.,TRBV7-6,CASSPMGDTQYF,TGTGCCAGCAGCCCCATGGGCGATACGCAGTATTTT
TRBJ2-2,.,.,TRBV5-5,CASSLGQRGGGELFF,TGTGCCAGCAGCTTGGGACAGCGAGGTGGCGGGGAGCTGTTTTTT
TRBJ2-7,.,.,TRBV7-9,CASSFGRGAYEQYF,TGTGCCAGCAGCTTCGGCAGGGGGGCCTACGAGCAGTACTTC
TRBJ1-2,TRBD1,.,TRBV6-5,CASSYGQEYYGYTF,TGTGCCAGCAGTTACGGACAGGAATACTATGGCTACACCTTC
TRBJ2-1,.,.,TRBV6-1,CASSLWTGPNEQFF,TGTGCCAGCAGTCTGTGGACTGGGCCCAATGAGCAGTTCTTC
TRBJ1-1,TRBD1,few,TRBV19,CASSPWTGTNTEAFF,TGTGCCAGTAGTCCGTGGACAGGGACGAACACTGAAGCTTTCTTT
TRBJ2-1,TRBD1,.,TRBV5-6,CASKQGDPYNEQFF,TGTGCCAGCAAACAGGGGGACCCCTACAATGAGCAGTTCTTC
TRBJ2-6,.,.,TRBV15,CATSRERRGSGANVLTF,TGTGCCACCAGCAGAGAGCGGAGGGGTTCAGGGGCCAACGTCCTGACTTTC
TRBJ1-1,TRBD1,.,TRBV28,CATSTGSVATEAFF,TGTGCCACCTCGACAGGGTCGGTCGCCACTGAAGCTTTCTTT
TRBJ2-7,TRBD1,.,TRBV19,CASSPGTAYEQYF,TGTGCCAGTAGTCCCGGGACAGCCTACGAGCAGTACTTC
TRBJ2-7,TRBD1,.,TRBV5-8,CASSPPGGSYEQYF,TGTGCCAGCAGCCCTCCAGGGGGCTCCTACGAGCAGTACTTC
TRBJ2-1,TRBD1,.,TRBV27,CASSLGRGTGEFF,TGTGCCAGCAGTTTAGGTCGGGGGACAGGTGAGTTCTTC
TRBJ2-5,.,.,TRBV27,CASRSRVQETQYF,TGTGCCAGCAGGTCCAGGGTTCAAGAGACCCAGTACTTC
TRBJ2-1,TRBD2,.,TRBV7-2,CASSLVAGINNEQFF,TGTGCCAGCAGCTTAGTAGCGGGAATCAACAATGAGCAGTTCTTC